These T cell receptor beta chains were read from a single sample in a study of CD8+ T cells in alopecia areata. Assay: immunoSEQ multiplex PCR; the TCRdb copy retains only in-frame clones and omits some. The sample has roughly 76,000 clones, 29% seen once; the top ten hold more than 12%. The sample was CD8+ T cells sorted from blood, taken at week 4, from a patient treated with tofacitinib. The receptors here all came from a human donor with alopecia areata. Both conserved end residues are part of each CDR3. Not every row has a clone size; where given, it reads once, few, many or a size class.

CDR3aa	abundance	v_gene	j_gene
CASSPGTSRGSYNEQFF	many	TRBV7-3	TRBJ2-1
CASSLSGETQYF	few	TRBV27	TRBJ2-5
CAWSEMGHTEAFF	-	TRBV30	TRBJ1-1
CASSPGTSRGSYNEQFF	-	TRBV19	TRBJ2-1
CASSSSDHVGQYF	-	TRBV11-2	TRBJ2-7
CASSTRTGASGYTF	-	TRBV28	TRBJ1-2
CASSSQGLLEAFF	few	TRBV7-6	TRBJ1-1
CATSNLTEAFF	once	TRBV15	TRBJ1-1
CASSFPGAHEQYF	few	TRBV7-9	TRBJ2-7
CSVGGDGCTF	-	TRBV29-1	TRBJ1-2
CSVQKGGSGFF	-	TRBV29-1	TRBJ2-1
CSVVRGGYGYTF	-	TRBV29-1	TRBJ1-2
CASSLLGFGYNEQFF	few	TRBV13	TRBJ2-1
CASSYTGTYEQYF	few	TRBV7-9	TRBJ2-7
CASSQSDTQYF	few	TRBV14	TRBJ2-3
CASSLSLAGSEQYF	-	TRBV27	TRBJ2-7
CASSGGGTNVLTF	-	TRBV9	TRBJ2-6
CSVDSSQGRGYTF	few	TRBV29-1	TRBJ1-2
CSVGGNEQFF	few	TRBV29-1	TRBJ2-1
CSVSPGQGAYEQYF	-	TRBV29-1	TRBJ2-7
CASTLTAGFGYTF	-	TRBV6-5	TRBJ1-2
CSAPGQVEQYF	few	TRBV20-1	TRBJ2-7
CAWSVDRNYGYTF	-	TRBV30	TRBJ1-2
CASSLGSSYEQYF	-	TRBV5-1	TRBJ2-7
CASSHGTSGSPGYEQYF	few	TRBV7-9	TRBJ2-7
CASSVANGRGETQYF	-	TRBV9	TRBJ2-5
CASSLWTSGPSTDTQYF	-	TRBV7-6	TRBJ2-3
CAWSGAGNQPQHF	-	TRBV30	TRBJ1-5
CSVGVPGLHTGELFF	-	TRBV29-1	TRBJ2-2
CASSERDRGSRNYGYTF	-	TRBV10-2	TRBJ1-2
CASSYGTGENQPQHF	-	TRBV6-6	TRBJ1-5
CASSVELAGVGTDTQYF	-	TRBV9	TRBJ2-3
CAWSDVAGVNYEQYF	-	TRBV30	TRBJ2-7
CASSIFGGTEAFF	few	TRBV19	TRBJ1-1
CASAPDLETEAFF	-	TRBV12-5	TRBJ1-1
CASSLTEGETQYF	-	TRBV7-9	TRBJ2-5
CASSRGVEGETQYF	-	TRBV11-2	TRBJ2-5
CSGIGHLARGAFF	-	TRBV29-1	TRBJ1-1
CASSVGLRAEQFF	few	TRBV27	TRBJ2-1
CASGWDRRVIQYF	few	TRBV6-5	TRBJ2-4
CASSLGLRDRGTGELFF	many	TRBV7-9	TRBJ2-2
CSVEGGKAYEQYF	-	TRBV29-1	-
CASSQAGASNEQFF	-	TRBV4-3	TRBJ2-1
CASSPHPSTYEQYF	-	TRBV5-6	TRBJ2-7
CASSKEGQGDEQYF	few	TRBV2	TRBJ2-7
CSVEEGGTGGSYEQYF	-	TRBV29-1	TRBJ2-7
CSVEDRGQDF	-	TRBV29-1	TRBJ1-2
CASSLASRETQYF	-	TRBV7-9	TRBJ2-5
CARSAARSGELFF	few	TRBV7-9	TRBJ2-2
CASSPNGFTEAFF	-	TRBV18	TRBJ1-1